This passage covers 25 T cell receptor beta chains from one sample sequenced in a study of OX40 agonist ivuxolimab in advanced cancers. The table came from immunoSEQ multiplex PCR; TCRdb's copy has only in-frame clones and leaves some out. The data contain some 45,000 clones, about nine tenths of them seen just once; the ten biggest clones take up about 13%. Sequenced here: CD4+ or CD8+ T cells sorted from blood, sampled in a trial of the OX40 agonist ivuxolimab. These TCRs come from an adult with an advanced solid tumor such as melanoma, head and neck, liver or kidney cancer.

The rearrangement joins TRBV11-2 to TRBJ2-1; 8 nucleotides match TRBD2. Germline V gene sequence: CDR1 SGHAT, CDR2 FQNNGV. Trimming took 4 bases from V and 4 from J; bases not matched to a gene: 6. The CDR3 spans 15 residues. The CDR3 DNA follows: TGTGCCAGCAGCTCTCGGGGGGGGACGTACAATGAGCAGTTCTTC. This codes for CASSSRGGTYNEQFF.

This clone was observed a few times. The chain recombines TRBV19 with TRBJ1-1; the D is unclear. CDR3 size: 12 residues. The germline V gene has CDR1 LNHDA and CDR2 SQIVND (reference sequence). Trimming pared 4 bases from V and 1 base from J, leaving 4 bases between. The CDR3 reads CASSRANTEAFF. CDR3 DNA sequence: TGTGCCAGTAGTAGGGCGAACACTGAAGCTTTCTTT.

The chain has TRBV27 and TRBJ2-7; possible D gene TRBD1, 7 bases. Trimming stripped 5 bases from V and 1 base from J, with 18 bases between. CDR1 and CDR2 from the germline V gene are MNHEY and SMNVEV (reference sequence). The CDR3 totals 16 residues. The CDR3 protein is CASSLTGARGSYEQYF. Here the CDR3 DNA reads TGTGCCAGCAGTCTTACAGGGGCCCGGGGGTCCTACGAGCAGTACTTC.

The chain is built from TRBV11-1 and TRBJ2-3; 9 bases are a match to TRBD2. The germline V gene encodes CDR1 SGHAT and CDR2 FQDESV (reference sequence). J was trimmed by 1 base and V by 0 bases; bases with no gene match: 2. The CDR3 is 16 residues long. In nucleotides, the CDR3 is TGTGCCAGCAGCTTAGCGCGGGGGGGCCGCACAGATACGCAGTATTTT. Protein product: CASSLARGGRTDTQYF.

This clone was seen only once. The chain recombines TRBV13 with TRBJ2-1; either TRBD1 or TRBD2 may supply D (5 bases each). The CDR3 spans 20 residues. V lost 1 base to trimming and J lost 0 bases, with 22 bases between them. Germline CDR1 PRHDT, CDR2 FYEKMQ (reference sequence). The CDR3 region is CASSLEGQAERGSSYNEQFF. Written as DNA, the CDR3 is TGTGCCAGCAGCTTAGAGGGGCAGGCTGAGCGTGGGAGCTCCTACAATGAGCAGTTCTTC. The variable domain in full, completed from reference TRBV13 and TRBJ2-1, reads AAGVIQSPRHLIKEKRETATLKCYPIPRHDTVYWYQQGPGQDPQFLISFYEKMQSDKGSIPDRFSAQQFSDYHSELNMSSLELGDSALYFCASSLEGQAERGSSYNEQFFGPGTRLTVL.

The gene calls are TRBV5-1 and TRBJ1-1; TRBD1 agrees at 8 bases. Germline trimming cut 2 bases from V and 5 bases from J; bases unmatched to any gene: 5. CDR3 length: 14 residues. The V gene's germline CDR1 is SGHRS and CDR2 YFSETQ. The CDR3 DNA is TGCGCCAGCAGCTTTCAGGACAGGGTAACTGAAGCTTTCTTT. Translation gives CASSFQDRVTEAFF.

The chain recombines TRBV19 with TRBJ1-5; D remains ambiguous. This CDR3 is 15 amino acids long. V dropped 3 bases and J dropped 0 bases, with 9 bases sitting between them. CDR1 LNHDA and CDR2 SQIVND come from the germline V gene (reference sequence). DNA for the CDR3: TGTGCCAGTAGTATCGGGGAGTATAGCAATCAGCCCCAGCATTTT. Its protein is CASSIGEYSNQPQHF.

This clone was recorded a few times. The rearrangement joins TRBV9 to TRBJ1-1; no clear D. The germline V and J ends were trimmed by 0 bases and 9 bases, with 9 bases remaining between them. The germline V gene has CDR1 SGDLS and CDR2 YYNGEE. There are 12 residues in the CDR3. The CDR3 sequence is CASSVGGFQAFF. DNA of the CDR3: TGTGCCAGCAGCGTAGGTGGGTTCCAAGCTTTCTTT.

CDR3 nucleotide sequence: TGCGCCAGCAGCGGAGGGGGGGGCACTGAAGCTTTCTTT. Its protein product is CASSGGGGTEAFF. V gene TRBV10-1 combines with J gene TRBJ1-1, with D possibly TRBD1 on 6 matching bases. V shed 6 bases and J shed 4 bases, with 12 bases lying between them. Germline lookup yields CDR1 WNHNN and CDR2 SYGVQD (reference sequence). The CDR3 runs 13 residues.

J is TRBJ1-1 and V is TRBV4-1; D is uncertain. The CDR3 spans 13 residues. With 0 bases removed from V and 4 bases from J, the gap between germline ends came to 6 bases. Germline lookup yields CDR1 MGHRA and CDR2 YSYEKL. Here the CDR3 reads CASSQDSSTEAFF. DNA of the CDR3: TGCGCCAGCAGCCAAGACTCGTCCACTGAAGCTTTCTTT.

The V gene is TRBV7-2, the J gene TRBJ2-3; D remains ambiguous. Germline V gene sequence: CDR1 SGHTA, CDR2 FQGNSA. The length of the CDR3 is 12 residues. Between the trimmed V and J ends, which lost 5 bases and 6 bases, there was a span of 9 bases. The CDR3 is CASSVPRDTQYF. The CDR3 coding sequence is TGTGCCAGCAGCGTCCCCCGGGATACGCAGTATTTT.

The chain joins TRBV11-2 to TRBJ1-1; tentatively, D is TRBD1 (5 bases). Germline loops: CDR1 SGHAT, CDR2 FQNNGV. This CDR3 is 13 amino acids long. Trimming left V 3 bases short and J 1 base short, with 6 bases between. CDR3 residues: CASSLTENTEAFF. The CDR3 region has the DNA TGTGCCAGCAGCTTGACAGAGAACACTGAAGCTTTCTTT.

CDR3 loop: CASSDAGDLLLNNYGYTF. CDR3 bases: TGTGCCAGCAGTGATGCCGGGGACCTCCTCCTCAATAACTATGGCTACACCTTC. J is TRBJ1-2 and V is TRBV25-1; TRBD1 might be the D (5 bases). V dropped 3 bases and J dropped 1 base, with 21 bases sitting between them. The CDR3 length is 18 residues. In germline, CDR1 is MGHDK, CDR2 SYGVNS.

The CDR3 is CSVGGGVRTNEQYF. CDR3 coding DNA: TGCAGCGTTGGAGGGGGGGTGAGGACCAACGAGCAGTACTTC. The rearrangement links TRBV29-1 to TRBJ2-7; weak D call: TRBD2 (7 bases). V was clipped by 4 bases and J by 5 bases, with 18 bases between them. CDR3 size: 14 residues. Germline V lookup: CDR1 SQVTM, CDR2 ANQGSEA.

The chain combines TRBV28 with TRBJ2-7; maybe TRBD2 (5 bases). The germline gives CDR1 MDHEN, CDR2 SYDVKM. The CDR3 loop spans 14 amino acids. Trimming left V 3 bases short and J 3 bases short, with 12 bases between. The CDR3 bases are TGTGCCAGCAGTTTCCCCCTTAGCGTCTACGAGCAGTACTTC. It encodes CASSFPLSVYEQYF.

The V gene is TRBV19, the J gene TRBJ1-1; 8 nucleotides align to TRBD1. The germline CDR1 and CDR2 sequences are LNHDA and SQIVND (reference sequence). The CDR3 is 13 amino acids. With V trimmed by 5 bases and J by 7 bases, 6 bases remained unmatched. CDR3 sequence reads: CASSPGTGFEAFF. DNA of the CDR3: TGTGCCAGTAGTCCCGGGACAGGTTTTGAAGCTTTCTTT.

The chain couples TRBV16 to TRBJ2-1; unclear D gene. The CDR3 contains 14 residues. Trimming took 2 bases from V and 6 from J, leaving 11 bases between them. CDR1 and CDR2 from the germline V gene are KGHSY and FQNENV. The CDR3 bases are TGTGCCAGCAGCCAAGATGGGCGAGTCAATGAGCAGTTCTTC. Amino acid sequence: CASSQDGRVNEQFF.

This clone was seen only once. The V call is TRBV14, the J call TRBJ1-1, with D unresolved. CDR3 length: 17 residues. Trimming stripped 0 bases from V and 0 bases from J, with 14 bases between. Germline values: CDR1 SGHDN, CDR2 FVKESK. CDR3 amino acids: CASSQDLPGEMNTEAFF. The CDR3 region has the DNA TGTGCCAGCAGCCAAGACCTCCCTGGCGAAATGAACACTGAAGCTTTCTTT.

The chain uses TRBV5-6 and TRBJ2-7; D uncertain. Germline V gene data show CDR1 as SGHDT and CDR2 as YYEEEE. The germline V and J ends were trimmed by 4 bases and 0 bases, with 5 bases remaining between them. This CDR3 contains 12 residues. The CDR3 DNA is TGTGCCAGCAGCCAGAGCTCCTACGAGCAGTACTTC. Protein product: CASSQSSYEQYF.

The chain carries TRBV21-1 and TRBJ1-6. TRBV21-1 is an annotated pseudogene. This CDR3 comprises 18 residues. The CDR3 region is CASTLRGGPGSYNSPLHF. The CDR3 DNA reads TGTGCCAGCACCCTTCGTGGGGGTCCTGGCTCCTATAATTCACCCCTCCACTTT.

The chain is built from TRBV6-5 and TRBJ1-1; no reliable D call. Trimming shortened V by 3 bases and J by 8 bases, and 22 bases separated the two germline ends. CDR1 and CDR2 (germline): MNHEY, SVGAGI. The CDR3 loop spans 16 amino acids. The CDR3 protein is CASSYSPDGRSGEAFF. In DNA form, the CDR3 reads TGTGCCAGCAGTTATTCACCCGACGGGCGATCCGGCGAAGCTTTCTTT.

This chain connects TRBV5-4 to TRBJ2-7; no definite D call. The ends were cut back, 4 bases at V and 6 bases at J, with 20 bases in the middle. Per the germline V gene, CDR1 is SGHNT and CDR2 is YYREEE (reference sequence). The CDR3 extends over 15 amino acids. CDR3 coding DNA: TGTGCCAGCAGCCCACTTGTTCGGGCCACCTCCGAGCAGTACTTC. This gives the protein CASSPLVRATSEQYF.

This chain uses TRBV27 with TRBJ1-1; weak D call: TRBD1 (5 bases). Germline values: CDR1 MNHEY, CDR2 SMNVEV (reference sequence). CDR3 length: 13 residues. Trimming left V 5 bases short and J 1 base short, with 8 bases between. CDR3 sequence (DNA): TGTGCCAGCAGTCCAGGGACGAACACTGAAGCTTTCTTT. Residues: CASSPGTNTEAFF.

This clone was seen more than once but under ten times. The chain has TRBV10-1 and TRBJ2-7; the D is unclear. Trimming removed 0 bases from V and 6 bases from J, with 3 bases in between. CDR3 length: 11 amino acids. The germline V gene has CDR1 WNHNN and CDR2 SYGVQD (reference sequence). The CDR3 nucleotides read TGCGCCAGCAGTGAGTCTTCCGAGCAGTACTTC. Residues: CASSESSEQYF.

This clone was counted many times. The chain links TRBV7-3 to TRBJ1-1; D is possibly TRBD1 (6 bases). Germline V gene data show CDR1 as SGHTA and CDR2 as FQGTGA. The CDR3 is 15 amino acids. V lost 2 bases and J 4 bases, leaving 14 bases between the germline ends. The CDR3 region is CASSLWGGAGTEAFF. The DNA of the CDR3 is TGTGCCAGCAGCTTATGGGGGGGCGCGGGCACTGAAGCTTTCTTT.